This is a list of T cell receptor beta chains from one sample in a study of blood T cells in healthy people across ages. MiXCR was run by TCRdb on the 5' RACE reads, yielding one entry per CDR3 protein. The sample consists of some 1.5 million distinct CDR3 sequences, roughly 30% of them appearing once. The source material was blood. All receptors come from a young woman in good health. Each CDR3 is given with its conserved first and last residue. Each record gives: clone size, J gene, V gene, CDR3 protein. Clone size is given for some rows only: seen once, a few or many times, or a class if the clone is expanded.

- TRBJ2-3 TRBV3-1 CASSPTHRKDTQYF
- TRBJ1-2 TRBV7-9 CASSSRARQGGYGYTF
- TRBJ1-2 TRBV5-1 CASSRERDSYGYTF
- TRBJ2-2 TRBV24-1 CATSDPMAPRRELFF
- TRBJ2-4 TRBV20-1 CSAQLAGEQQNIQYF
few TRBJ1-6 TRBV20-1 CSARGENSYNSPLHF
- TRBJ1-1 TRBV7-9 CASSLSGGPVAFF
many TRBJ2-1 TRBV27 CASSPTGGGYNEQFF
- TRBJ1-2 TRBV27 CASTRQGERGYTF
few TRBJ2-7 TRBV15 CATSRGGGSNEQYF
- TRBJ1-1 TRBV6-5 CASSYRGWGTEAFF
few TRBJ2-1 TRBV4-1 CASSQDSPPRWEQFF
- TRBJ2-5 TRBV12-5 CASGGGLAGKRETQYF
- TRBJ1-2 TRBV27 CASSLLGQGQPNYGYTF
many TRBJ2-1 TRBV7-2 CASSLFGTGYENEQFF
few TRBJ2-7 TRBV21-1 CASSKEAGGRLTSSYEQYF
- TRBJ2-1 TRBV11-3 CASSLEGQGSDEQFF
few TRBJ2-3 TRBV5-1 CASSWAGGSGTDTQYF
few TRBJ2-7 TRBV20-1 CSAKQTSGSYEQYF
few TRBJ2-7 TRBV4-1 CASSQASIRESPKAYEQYF
- TRBJ1-4 TRBV20-1 CSARTTATNEKLFF
few TRBJ1-2 TRBV6-2/TRBV6-3 CASRWPDQLTF
- TRBJ1-1 TRBV28 CASSLPAGAPEAFF
once TRBJ1-2 TRBV7-2 CVSSLDRASYNYGYTF
- TRBJ2-1 TRBV28 CASSLGSGSYEQFF
- TRBJ1-2 TRBV29-1 CSVEDQGLSYGYTF
- TRBJ2-1 TRBV20-1 CSAAQGGNEQFF
- TRBJ2-3 TRBV7-3 CASSGGTTSTDTQYF
once TRBJ2-7 TRBV12-3/TRBV12-4 CASSSRGARQYEQYF
few TRBJ1-2 TRBV5-1 CASSFTSPGAHYGYTF
- TRBJ2-1 TRBV20-1 CRARQFNEQFF
many TRBJ2-7 TRBV7-2 CASSPGRQAHEQYF